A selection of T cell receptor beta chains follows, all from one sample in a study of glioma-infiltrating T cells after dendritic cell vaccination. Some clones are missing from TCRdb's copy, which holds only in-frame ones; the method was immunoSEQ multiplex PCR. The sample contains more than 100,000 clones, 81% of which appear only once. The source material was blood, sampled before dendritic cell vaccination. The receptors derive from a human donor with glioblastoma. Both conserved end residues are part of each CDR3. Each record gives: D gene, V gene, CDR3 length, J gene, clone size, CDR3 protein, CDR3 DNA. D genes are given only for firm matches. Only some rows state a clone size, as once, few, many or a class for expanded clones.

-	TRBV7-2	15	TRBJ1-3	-	CASSLDGSGGNTIYF	TGTGCCAGCAGCTTAGACGGTAGCGGGGGAAACACCATATATTTT
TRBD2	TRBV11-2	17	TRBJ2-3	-	CASSLIRGGGRTDTQYF	TGTGCCAGCAGCTTAATTCGCGGGGGGGGTCGCACAGATACGCAGTATTTT
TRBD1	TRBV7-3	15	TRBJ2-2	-	CASSLGTGVEGELFF	TGTGCCAGCAGCCTGGGGACAGGGGTTGAGGGGGAGCTGTTTTTT
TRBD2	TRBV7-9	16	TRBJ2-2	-	CASSPRGAGGPGELFF	TGTGCCAGCAGCCCCCGGGGAGCGGGGGGGCCCGGGGAGCTGTTTTTT
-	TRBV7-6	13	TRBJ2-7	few	CASSFRASYEQYF	TGTGCCAGCAGCTTCAGGGCTTCCTACGAGCAGTACTTC
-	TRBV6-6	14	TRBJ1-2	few	CASSYDLANYGYTF	TGTGCCAGCAGTTACGACCTAGCTAACTATGGCTACACCTTC
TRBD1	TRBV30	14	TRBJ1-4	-	CAWSATGGNEKLFF	TGTGCCTGGAGTGCGACAGGGGGTAATGAAAAACTGTTTTTT
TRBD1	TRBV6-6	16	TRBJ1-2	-	CASRLTGTGSDYGYTF	TGTGCCAGCAGACTAACCGGGACAGGGTCTGACTATGGCTACACCTTC
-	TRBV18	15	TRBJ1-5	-	CASSPPGGSNQPQHF	TGTGCCAGCTCACCACCGGGGGGTAGCAATCAGCCCCAGCATTTT
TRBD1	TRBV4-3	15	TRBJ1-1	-	CASSQTTGEGTEAFF	TGCGCCAGCAGCCAGACCACAGGGGAAGGCACTGAAGCTTTCTTT
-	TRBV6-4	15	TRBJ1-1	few	CASSAVQEFDTEAFF	TGTGCCAGCAGTGCAGTACAGGAATTCGACACTGAAGCTTTCTTT
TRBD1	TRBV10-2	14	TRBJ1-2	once	CASRGTGISYGYTF	TGCGCCAGCAGGGGGACAGGGATTTCGTACGGCTACACCTTC
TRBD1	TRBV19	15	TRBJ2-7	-	CASSQQGSRDYEQYF	TGTGCCAGTAGCCAACAGGGGTCCCGGGACTACGAGCAGTACTTC
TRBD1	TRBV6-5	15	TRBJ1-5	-	CASRPSRDRDQPQHF	TGTGCCAGCAGACCTTCCCGTGACAGGGACCAGCCCCAGCATTTT
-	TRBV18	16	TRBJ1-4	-	CASSPQRAVGNEKLFF	TGTGCCAGCTCACCACAGAGGGCAGTGGGGAATGAAAAACTGTTTTTT
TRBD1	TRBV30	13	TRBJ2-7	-	CAWGGQQIYEQYF	TGTGCCTGGGGGGGACAGCAAATCTACGAGCAGTACTTC
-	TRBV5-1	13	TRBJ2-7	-	CASSLSFGGEQYF	TGCGCCAGCAGCTTGTCTTTCGGGGGCGAGCAGTACTTC
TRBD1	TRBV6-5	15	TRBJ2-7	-	CASSYGTGGFYEQYF	TGTGCCAGCAGTTACGGAACAGGGGGCTTCTACGAGCAGTACTTC
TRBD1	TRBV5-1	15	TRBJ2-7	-	CASSLAVGQGGEQYF	TGCGCCAGCAGCTTGGCAGTGGGACAGGGAGGCGAGCAGTACTTC
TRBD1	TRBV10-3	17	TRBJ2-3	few	CAISESGQTILTDTQYF	TGTGCCATCAGTGAGTCGGGACAGACTATACTCACAGATACGCAGTATTTT
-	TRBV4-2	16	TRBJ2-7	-	CASSQDHRLVAYEQYF	TGTGCCAGCAGCCAAGATCACAGACTAGTGGCCTACGAGCAGTACTTC
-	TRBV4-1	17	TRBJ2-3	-	CASSQGMAGSSTDTQYF	TGCGCCAGCAGCCAAGGAATGGCGGGATCTAGCACAGATACGCAGTATTTT
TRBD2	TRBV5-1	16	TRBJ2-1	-	CASSTSGGASYNEQFF	TGCGCCAGCAGTACTAGCGGGGGAGCCAGCTACAATGAGCAGTTCTTC
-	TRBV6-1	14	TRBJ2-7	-	CASCSAPPPYEQYF	TGTGCCAGCTGTAGCGCTCCGCCACCATACGAGCAGTACTTC
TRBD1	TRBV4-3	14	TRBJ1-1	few	CASSPRTGDPEAFF	TGCGCCAGCAGCCCGCGTACAGGGGATCCTGAAGCTTTCTTT
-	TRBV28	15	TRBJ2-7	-	CASSHRVLLGYEQYF	TGTGCCAGCAGTCACAGGGTACTACTTGGGTACGAGCAGTACTTC
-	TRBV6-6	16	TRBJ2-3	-	CASSYVGGVSTDTQYF	TGTGCCAGCAGTTACGTCGGCGGGGTCAGCACAGATACGCAGTATTTT
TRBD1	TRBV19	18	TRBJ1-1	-	CASSPSWGGTGGPTEAFF	TGTGCCAGTAGTCCTTCTTGGGGGGGCACAGGGGGGCCCACTGAAGCTTTCTTT
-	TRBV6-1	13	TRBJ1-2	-	CASSPSGAYGYTF	TGTGCCAGCAGTCCCTCAGGGGCCTATGGCTACACCTTC
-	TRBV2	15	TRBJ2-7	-	CASSDLRRFSYEQYF	TGTGCCAGCAGTGATCTACGGCGGTTCTCCTACGAGCAGTACTTC
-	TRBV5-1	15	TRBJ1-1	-	CASSLDGGANTEAFF	TGCGCCAGCAGCTTGGATGGGGGGGCGAACACTGAAGCTTTCTTT
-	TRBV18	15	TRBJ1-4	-	CASSPLSGSNEKLFF	TGTGCCAGCTCACCATTATCGGGGAGCAATGAAAAACTGTTTTTT
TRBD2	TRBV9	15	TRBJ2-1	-	CASSVGLAGGTEQFF	TGTGCCAGCAGCGTAGGACTAGCGGGGGGGACTGAGCAGTTCTTC
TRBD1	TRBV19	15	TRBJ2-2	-	CASSPGTGADGELFF	TGTGCCAGTAGCCCCGGGACAGGGGCTGATGGGGAGCTGTTTTTT
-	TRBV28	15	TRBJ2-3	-	CASSETFSSTDTQYF	TGTGCCAGCAGTGAGACATTTTCTAGCACAGATACGCAGTATTTT
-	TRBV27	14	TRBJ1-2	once	CASISLEGPGGYTF	TGTGCCAGCATCTCCCTGGAGGGGCCGGGTGGCTACACCTTC
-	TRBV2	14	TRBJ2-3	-	CASSGDSYTDTQYF	TGTGCCAGCAGTGGAGACTCGTACACAGATACGCAGTATTTT
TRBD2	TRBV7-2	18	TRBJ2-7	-	CASSLQLAGGASDYEQYF	TGTGCCAGCAGCTTACAATTAGCGGGGGGCGCCAGCGACTACGAGCAGTACTTC
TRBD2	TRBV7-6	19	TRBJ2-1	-	CASSPRTVRSGGAINEQFF	TGTGCCAGCAGCCCCCGGACAGTTCGTAGCGGGGGAGCGATAAATGAGCAGTTCTTC
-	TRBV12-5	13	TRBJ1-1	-	CASLRQTNTEAFF	TGTGCCTCCCTGCGGCAGACGAACACTGAAGCTTTCTTT
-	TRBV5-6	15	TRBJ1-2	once	CASSTGSGRYYGYTF	TGTGCCAGCAGCACCGGTTCTGGGCGATATTATGGCTACACCTTC
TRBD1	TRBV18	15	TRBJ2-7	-	CASSLGTGGSYEQYF	TGTGCCAGCTCACTCGGGACAGGGGGATCCTACGAGCAGTACTTC
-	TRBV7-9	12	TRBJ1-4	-	CASRTGGGKLFF	TGTGCCAGCAGGACCGGGGGGGGAAAACTGTTTTTT
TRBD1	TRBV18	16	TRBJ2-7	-	CASSSPHGDRGYEQYF	TGTGCCAGCTCATCCCCCCATGGGGACAGGGGTTACGAGCAGTACTTC
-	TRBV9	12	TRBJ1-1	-	CASSFEEGAAFF	TGTGCCAGCAGCTTTGAGGAGGGTGCGGCTTTCTTT
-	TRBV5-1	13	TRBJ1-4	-	CASSLQGPEKLFF	TGCGCCAGCAGCTTGCAGGGGCCTGAAAAACTGTTTTTT
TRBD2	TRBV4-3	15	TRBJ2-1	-	CASSQGRLAGAEQFF	TGCGCCAGCAGCCAAGGACGACTAGCGGGGGCTGAGCAGTTCTTC